Listed below are T cell receptor beta chains from one sample, sequenced in a study of immune heterogeneity within non-small cell lung tumors. Each CDR3 protein is one row after TCRdb ran MiXCR on the multiplex PCR reads. The sample yields fewer than 25,000 distinct CDR3 sequences, approximately 26% seen once. The material sequenced was lung tumor tissue. The receptors shown here come from a man in his forties with non-small cell lung cancer. The CDR3 runs from the conserved cysteine through the conserved F or W.

v_call	j_call	cdr3_aa
TRBV6-2/TRBV6-3	TRBJ2-7	CASRATSSYEQYF
TRBV6-2/TRBV6-3	TRBJ2-6	CASRELREPGANVLTF
TRBV20-1	TRBJ1-1	CSAREGQFGEAFF
TRBV10-3	TRBJ2-3	CAIRTHRSESTDTQYF
TRBV6-1	TRBJ2-5	CASSPWLSGRAGETQYF
TRBV30	TRBJ2-7	CAWSLGQGVYEQYF
TRBV4-2	TRBJ2-1	CASSQDSNGRNNEQFF
TRBV5-5	TRBJ2-7	CASSFRVAGYEQYF
TRBV28	TRBJ1-1	CASSLHQDRGKAFF
TRBV27	TRBJ1-1	CARSRGTLNTEAFF
TRBV5-1	TRBJ1-2	CASSFQTASGYTF
TRBV9	TRBJ2-2	CASSVGQGGNTGELFF
TRBV7-9	TRBJ1-2	CASSPGVASYGYTF
TRBV20-1	TRBJ2-3	CSAFSGSTDTQYF
TRBV5-1	TRBJ1-5	CASSAQGDQPQHF
TRBV6-1	TRBJ2-3	CASSSAQYF
TRBV20-1	TRBJ2-6	CSADSGANVLTF
TRBV19	TRBJ1-1	CASLSTGLNTEAFF
TRBV11-2	TRBJ2-1	CASSLAKKQFF
TRBV19	TRBJ2-3	CASTPRTSGRGGDTQYF
TRBV9	TRBJ2-1	CASSVENPGLAGGEEQFF
TRBV19	TRBJ2-2	CASRATGEVGTGELFF
TRBV20-1	TRBJ2-7	CSAPGPAGGPGEQYF
TRBV2	TRBJ2-7	CASRERGNEQYF
TRBV11-2	TRBJ2-7	CASSFGGRYEQYF
TRBV6-1	TRBJ2-7	CASKQGQAYEQYF
TRBV12-3/TRBV12-4	TRBJ2-7	CASSLAGQGAYEQYF
TRBV4-1	TRBJ2-7	CASSQIHGQTSSYEQYF
TRBV7-8	TRBJ2-7	CASSFLAGGPYEQYF
TRBV6-2/TRBV6-3	TRBJ2-6	CASSYSRLAGGVGGANVLTF
TRBV4-3	TRBJ1-5	CASSQDQAGVNQPQHF
TRBV20-1	TRBJ1-5	CSASESSNQPQHF
TRBV6-1	TRBJ2-7	CASSDSPNSYEQYF
TRBV12-3/TRBV12-4	TRBJ2-2	CASSLKGDGELFF
TRBV27	TRBJ2-5	CASSFLGVAGQGDVEETQYF
TRBV12-3/TRBV12-4	TRBJ2-7	CASSLGRQTYEQYF
TRBV29-1	TRBJ1-4	CSVELAGQEIF
TRBV5-1	TRBJ2-2	CASSLTSGRGGTGELFF
TRBV13	TRBJ2-1	CASALAGEWGSYNDQFF
TRBV5-1	TRBJ2-1	CASSLEKPADEQFF
TRBV6-1	TRBJ2-3	CASSERPYREIHSQYF
TRBV6-2/TRBV6-3	TRBJ2-3	CASTAGQGLGTDTQYF
TRBV6-1	TRBJ2-5	CASSERAETQYF
TRBV3-1	TRBJ1-5	CASSQGGGGNQPQHF
TRBV10-3	TRBJ1-1	CAIKSAGQYLNTEAFF
TRBV6-2/TRBV6-3	TRBJ2-6	CASSSGSHSGANVLTF
TRBV6-2/TRBV6-3	TRBJ2-1	CASTTKLAGGLNNEQFF
TRBV14	TRBJ2-5	CASSQDWTGTQETQYF
TRBV6-2/TRBV6-3	TRBJ1-5	CASMEGSNQPQHF
TRBV7-2	TRBJ2-3	CASSFGVTGRTDTQYF
TRBV18	TRBJ1-5	CASSPRTGSYQPQHF
TRBV7-9	TRBJ2-5	CASSFQLGTQYF
TRBV14	TRBJ2-7	CASSQDRLGEQYF
TRBV19	TRBJ2-1	CASSITQSSYNEQFF